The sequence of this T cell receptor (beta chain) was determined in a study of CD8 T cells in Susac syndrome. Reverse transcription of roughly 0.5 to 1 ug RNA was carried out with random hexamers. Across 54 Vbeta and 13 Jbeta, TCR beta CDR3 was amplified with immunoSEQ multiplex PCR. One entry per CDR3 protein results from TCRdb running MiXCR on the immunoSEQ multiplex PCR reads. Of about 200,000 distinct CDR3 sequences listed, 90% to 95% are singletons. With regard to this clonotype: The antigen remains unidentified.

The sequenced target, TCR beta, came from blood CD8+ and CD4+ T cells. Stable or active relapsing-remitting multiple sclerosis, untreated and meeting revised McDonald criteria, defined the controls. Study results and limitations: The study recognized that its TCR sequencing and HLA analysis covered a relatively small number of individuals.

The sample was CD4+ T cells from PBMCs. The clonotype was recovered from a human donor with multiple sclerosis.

CDR3 protein: CSVRGSPNTEAFF. CDR3 DNA sequence: TGCAGCGTTCGGGGATCCCCTAACACTGAAGCTTTCTTT. The rearrangement joins TRBV29-1 to TRBJ1-1; D remains ambiguous. The CDR3 runs 13 residues. V lost 5 bases to trimming and J lost 2 bases, with 12 bases between them. Germline V lookup: CDR1 SQVTM, CDR2 ANQGSEA.